This TCR beta chain was identified in a study of T cell responses to AZD1222 COVID-19 vaccine. Study in general: Second-dose intervals of approximately 4 or approximately 12 weeks were pooled. Study-level findings and limits: Females made up more of the donors, who were largely white British, and clonal diversity may have come out too low. Baseline testing showed seropositivity in only six AZD1222 recipients. Samples come after the peak T cell response, not at day 14.

CDR3 length: 16 amino acids. Germline values: CDR1 MNHEY, CDR2 SVGEGT. V was pared by 3 bases and J by 4 bases, with 9 bases of the junction left unmatched. For this clone: Its cognate antigen is unknown.

TCRdb's table, derived via immunoSEQ multiplex PCR, lists solely in-frame clones and lacks some. The table has more than 140,000 clones, 70% to 90% seen once; the top ten hold roughly 2.1%. The sequences come from peripheral blood, collected on day 0 of AZD1222 vaccination. This chain connects TRBV6-2 or TRBV6-3 to TRBJ2-7, with TRBD2 identical over 10 bases. The sequence came from an adult in good health. CDR3 coding DNA: TGTGCCAGCAGTTATCTTAGCGGGAGGAATGATTACGAGCAGTACTTC. The encoded protein is CASSYLSGRNDYEQYF.